This T cell receptor (beta chain) originates from a study of cytomegalovirus exposure and HLA in healthy donors. Notes on this clone: Its antigen is currently unknown.

Vbeta (60) and Jbeta (13) primers were used in the PCR. Sequencing used immunoSEQ multiplex PCR; TCRdb keeps in-frame clones, though not all of them. In the table there are about 280,000 clones, approximately 90% of which are singletons. Findings and limits, study-wide: The majority of CMV-associated TCR beta chains were reported as apparently HLA-restricted in a later analysis.

The sequence came from a woman under 30 in good health and CMV-seronegative. Sequenced: PBMCs.

The CDR3 DNA follows: TGTGCCAGCAGACAGTTCTCTGGAAACACCATATATTTT. Its protein is CASRQFSGNTIYF. This rearrangement joins TRBV19 to TRBJ1-3, with D perhaps matching TRBD1 (5 bases). V lost 9 bases, J lost 0 bases, and 9 bases lay in between. Germline assignment: CDR1 LNHDA and CDR2 SQIVND (reference sequence). This CDR3 comprises 13 residues.